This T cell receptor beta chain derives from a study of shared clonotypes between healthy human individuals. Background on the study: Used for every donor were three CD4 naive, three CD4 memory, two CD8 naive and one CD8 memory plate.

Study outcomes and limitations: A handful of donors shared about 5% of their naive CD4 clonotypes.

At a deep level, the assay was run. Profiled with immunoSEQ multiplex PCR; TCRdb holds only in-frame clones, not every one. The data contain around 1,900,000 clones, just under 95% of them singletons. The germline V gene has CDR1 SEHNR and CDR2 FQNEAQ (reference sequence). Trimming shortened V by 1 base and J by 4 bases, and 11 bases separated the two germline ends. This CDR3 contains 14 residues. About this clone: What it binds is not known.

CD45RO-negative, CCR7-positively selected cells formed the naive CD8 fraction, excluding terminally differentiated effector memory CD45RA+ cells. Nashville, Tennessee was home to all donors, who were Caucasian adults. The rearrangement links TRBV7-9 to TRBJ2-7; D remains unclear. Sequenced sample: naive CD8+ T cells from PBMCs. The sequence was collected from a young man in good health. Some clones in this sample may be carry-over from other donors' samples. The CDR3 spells CASSLGPGTYEQYF. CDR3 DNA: TGTGCCAGCAGCTTAGGGCCCGGCACTTACGAGCAGTACTTC.